Presented here are 6 T cell receptor beta chains from one specimen sequenced in a study of blood T cells in healthy people across ages. A second PCR of 7 to 11 cycles used a sample-barcoded 5' primer and a J-beta primer mix. MiXCR, run by TCRdb on the 5' RACE reads, gives a single entry per CDR3 protein. The table includes about 1,400,000 distinct CDR3 sequences, 55% to 75% detected once. The sample was blood. The receptors were sampled from a man between 18 and 35 years old in good health.

The chain links TRBV9 to TRBJ1-2; D might be TRBD1 (5 bases). V dropped 3 bases and J dropped 1 base, with 7 bases sitting between them. This CDR3 contains 13 residues. In germline, CDR1 is SGDLS, CDR2 YYNGEE. The CDR3 bases are TGTGCCAGCAGCGCTGACAGTAACTATGGCTACACCTTC. Translating gives CASSADSNYGYTF.

The chain is built from TRBV28 and TRBJ2-1; 9 nucleotides match TRBD2. Germline lookup yields CDR1 MDHEN and CDR2 SYDVKM. This CDR3 has 16 residues. The V gene end was trimmed by 1 base and the J gene end by 4 bases; junction bases not matched to a gene: 5. CDR3 in amino acids: CASSLLGGRAYNEQFF. The CDR3 DNA sequence: TGTGCCAGCAGTTTATTAGGCGGGAGGGCATACAATGAGCAGTTCTTC.

The chain has TRBV12-3 or TRBV12-4 and TRBJ2-5; D not resolved. The DNA end is a closer match to TRBJ2-4, so the J assignment may be wrong. The CDR3 loop spans 14 amino acids. CDR3 residues: CASTTRTFKNIQYF. The DNA of the CDR3 is TGTGCCAGTACCACGCGAACCTTCAAAAACATTCAGTACTTC.

The chain combines TRBV2 with TRBJ2-1, with 9 bases lining up with TRBD2. Germline V gene data show CDR1 as SNHLY and CDR2 as FYNNEI. V lost 4 bases, J lost 0 bases, and 4 bases stayed unmatched. This CDR3 is 16 amino acids long. The CDR3 is CASSGSGGRSYNEQFF. CDR3 in DNA: TGTGCCAGCAGTGGGAGCGGGGGGCGCTCCTACAATGAGCAGTTCTTC.

The chain combines TRBV20-1 with TRBJ1-2, with 12 bases fitting TRBD1. After removal of 5 bases from V and 4 bases from J, the junction contained 14 bases not matched to a gene. The germline V gene has CDR1 DFQATT and CDR2 SNEGSKA (reference sequence). The CDR3 covers 17 residues. CDR3 in DNA: TGCAGTGCTGCCGGGATGCGGGACAGGGGGCAGGGCTATGGCTACACCTTC. Translating it yields CSAAGMRDRGQGYGYTF.

V gene TRBV20-1 combines with J gene TRBJ2-5; 10 nucleotides agree with TRBD2. V lost 3 bases and J lost 6; bases outside the gene matches: 10. The CDR3 contains 15 residues. Germline V gene lookup returns CDR1 DFQATT and CDR2 SNEGSKA (reference sequence). CDR3 DNA sequence: TGCAGTGCTAGCTCGGGGCTAGCGGGAGATAAGACCCAGTACTTC. It yields the protein CSASSGLAGDKTQYF.